This T cell receptor (beta chain) was recovered during a study of T-cell memory formation after mild COVID-19. Study results and caveats: For second-wave clones that peaked at day 37, SARS-CoV-2 specificity went unverified. Cross-reactive memory appears to have joined, as suggested by some responding clones showing up in pre-infection memory.

In germline, CDR1 is LGHNA, CDR2 YSLEER. The V and J ends lost 3 bases and 8 bases, in that order; junction bases with no gene match: 9. The length of the CDR3 is 16 residues. This clonotype was seen only a few times. Antigen: not known. It was 5'RACE with constant-segment primers that produced the TCR alpha and TCR beta cDNA libraries, which carried sample barcodes and UMIs. TCRdb passed the 5' RACE reads through MiXCR, listing each CDR3 protein once. In the table there are under 250,000 distinct CDR3 sequences, 27% of which are singletons. The clonotype comes from an adult woman who had mild COVID-19 (a few samples of this study predate the infection). Cell type and time point are not known. Sequenced material: PBMCs or a T cell subset sorted from them (not recorded which). The genes are TRBV4-3 and TRBJ1-4; 10 nucleotides agree with TRBD1. The CDR3 protein is CASSHPPTGGGEKLFF. CDR3 in DNA: TGCGCCAGCAGCCACCCTCCGACAGGGGGCGGAGAAAAACTGTTTTTT.